Following are 6 T cell receptor beta chains from one sample sequenced in a study of neurological immune-mediated disorders. TCRdb re-called the 5' RACE reads with MiXCR, one entry per CDR3 protein. The top ten clones hold around 5% of a sample with some 24,000 distinct CDR3 sequences, 5.5% to 8% of them seen once. Sequenced sample: PBMCs. The receptors derive from a middle-aged woman in good health.

This clonotype was recorded many times. This chain joins TRBV9 and TRBJ1-1; the match to TRBD1 covers 7 bases. With V trimmed by 0 bases and J by 11 bases, 7 bases remained unmatched. This CDR3 spans 13 amino acids. CDR1 and CDR2 (germline): SGDLS, YYNGEE. The CDR3 reads CASSVDAGQQAFF. The CDR3 DNA reads TGTGCCAGCAGCGTAGATGCGGGACAGCAGGCTTTCTTT. The full variable domain, rest sourced from reference TRBV9 and TRBJ1-1, is DSGVTQTPKHLITATGQRVTLRCSPRSGDLSVYWYQQSLDQGLQFLIQYYNGEERAKGNILERFSAQQFPDLHSELNLSSLELGDSALYFCASSVDAGQQAFFGQGTRLTVV.

This clonotype was seen many times. The V call is TRBV19, the J call TRBJ2-1, with 7 bases that match TRBD1. CDR1 is LNHDA and CDR2 is SQIVND in the germline V gene (reference sequence). V shed 3 bases and J 8 bases; nucleotides not matched to a gene: 10. The CDR3 covers 15 residues. Written as DNA, the CDR3 is TGTGCCAGTAGTATTGACGGGACAGATAAAGATGAGCAGTTCTTC. Encoded protein: CASSIDGTDKDEQFF.

There are many counts of this clonotype. This sequence joins TRBV5-5 and TRBJ2-3, with unresolved D. This CDR3 is built from 16 residues. Germline loops: CDR1 SGHKS, CDR2 YYEKEE (reference sequence). Trimming pared 3 bases from V and 1 base from J, leaving 15 bases between. The CDR3 nucleotides read TGTGCCAGCAGCTCCGGACCTCTCGCTGGCACAGATACGCAGTATTTT. Its protein is CASSSGPLAGTDTQYF.

This clonotype was recorded many times. The chain recombines TRBV14 with TRBJ2-4, with a weak D call TRBD2 (5 bases). The CDR3 totals 16 residues. Deletions cut 4 bases from V and 0 bases from J, with 13 bases between. Germline V lookup: CDR1 SGHDN, CDR2 FVKESK. This CDR3 is CASSLRLKQAKNIQYF. The CDR3 region has the DNA TGTGCCAGCAGCCTCCGACTAAAACAAGCCAAAAACATTCAGTACTTC. The complete variable domain, with remaining parts taken from reference TRBV14 and TRBJ2-4, reads EAGVTQFPSHSVIEKGQTVTLRCDPISGHDNLYWYRRVMGKEIKFLLHFVKESKQDESGMPNNRFLAERTGGTYSTLKVQPAELEDSGVYFCASSLRLKQAKNIQYFGAGTRLSVL.

This clonotype was seen repeatedly, ten times or more. The chain carries TRBV10-3 and TRBJ2-2; 8 bases are shared with TRBD2. Looked up from germline, CDR1 is ENHRY and CDR2 is SYGVKD. The V gene end was trimmed by 4 bases and the J gene end by 7 bases; junction bases not matched to a gene: 2. The CDR3 is 13 amino acids. CDR3 loop: CAISGREGGELFF. The DNA for the CDR3 is TGTGCCATCAGTGGACGGGAGGGCGGGGAGCTGTTTTTT.

The table lists this clonotype with a few counts. CDR3: CASSFGPGLPYEQYF. The CDR3 region has the DNA TGTGCCAGCAGCTTCGGTCCGGGTCTACCCTACGAGCAGTACTTC. The chain employs TRBV7-3 and TRBJ2-7; D not certain. The CDR3 is made up of 15 amino acids. Germline V gene sequence: CDR1 SGHTA, CDR2 FQGTGA. The V end lost 3 bases, the J end lost 2 bases, and 14 bases lay between the germline ends.